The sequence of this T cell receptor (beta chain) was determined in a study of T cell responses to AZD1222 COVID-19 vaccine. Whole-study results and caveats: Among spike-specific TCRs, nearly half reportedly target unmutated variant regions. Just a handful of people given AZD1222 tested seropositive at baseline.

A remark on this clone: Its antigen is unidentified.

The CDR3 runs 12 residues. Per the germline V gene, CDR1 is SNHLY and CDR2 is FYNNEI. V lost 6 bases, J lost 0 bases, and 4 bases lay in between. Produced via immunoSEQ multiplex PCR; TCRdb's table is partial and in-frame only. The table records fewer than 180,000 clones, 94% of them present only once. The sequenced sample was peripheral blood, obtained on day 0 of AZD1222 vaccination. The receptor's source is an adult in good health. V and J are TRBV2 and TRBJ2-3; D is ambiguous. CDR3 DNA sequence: TGTGCCAGCAGGGATAGCACAGATACGCAGTATTTT. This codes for CASRDSTDTQYF.